This TCR beta chain was identified during a study of radiation and T cells in renal cell carcinoma. Overall study: Nephrectomy followed 15 Gy stereotactic body radiation by 4 weeks.

The method was immunoSEQ multiplex PCR; TCRdb's version includes in-frame clones alone and lacks a portion of them. The table shows about 130,000 clones, with roughly four fifths occurring only once. V was trimmed by 0 bases and J by 6 bases, leaving 14 bases between them. There are 15 residues in the CDR3. Germline V CDR1 and CDR2: LGHNA, YSLEER. Time point specified: blood 2 weeks post-SBRT. Treatment specified: 15 Gy SBRT to primary tumor, nephrectomy 4 weeks later. Sequenced here: blood, sampled from a patient whose treatment included radiotherapy and nephrectomy. The receptor's source is a man aged 50 or older with renal cell carcinoma. The chain combines TRBV4-3 with TRBJ1-2, with D possibly TRBD1 on 5 matching bases. DNA for the CDR3: TGCGCCAGCAGCCAAGATTGGGGCGATCTCGATGGCTACACCTTC. Its translation is CASSQDWGDLDGYTF.